This entry features one TCR beta chain sequence. These data are taken from a study of blood T cell repertoires in COVID-19. Study at large: Spain, Italy and the United States supplied samples that represented acute and convalescent COVID-19. From T cells, B-cell-depleted T cells, or PBMCs came the material, which was cDNA or gDNA.

Source study methods: Reference gene primer amplification yielded estimated nucleated cell counts. Sequencing was performed with immunoSEQ multiplex PCR; in TCRdb, only in-frame clones are kept and a portion is missing. That table furnishes V, J and clone size, whereas the DNA furnished D and trimming. Among about 71,000 clones listed, over 75% were seen once. The germline V gene encodes CDR1 SEHNR and CDR2 FQNEAQ (reference sequence). The CDR3 is made up of 14 amino acids. Unmatched junction bases numbered 7, after V lost 5 bases and J lost 4 bases. The source material was peripheral blood. This clonotype originated in a woman older than 75 with acute or convalescent COVID-19. The chain has TRBV7-9 and TRBJ1-2, with TRBD1 matching over 7 bases. The CDR3 region is CASSNPGTVYGYTF. For the CDR3, the DNA is TGTGCCAGCAGCAACCCCGGGACAGTCTATGGCTACACCTTC. The variable domain in full, with the rest retrieved from reference TRBV7-9 and TRBJ1-2, is DTGVSQNPRHKITKRGQNVTFRCDPISEHNRLYWYRQTLGQGPEFLTYFQNEAQLEKSRLLSDRFSAERPKGSFSTLEIQRTEQGDSAMYLCASSNPGTVYGYTFGSGTRLTVV.